The 22 T cell receptor beta chains presented below share a single source sample, sequenced in a study of blood T cell dynamics during melanoma immunotherapy. Indicated time point: pre-treatment baseline. Assay: immunoSEQ multiplex PCR; the TCRdb copy retains only in-frame clones and omits some. Among under 15,000 clones listed, about 86% were seen once. The sample in question was blood, obtained from a patient treated with checkpoint blockade. The origin of the receptors is a human donor with melanoma.

This rearrangement joins TRBV7-3 to TRBJ1-5; weak D call: TRBD1 (5 bases). CDR1 and CDR2 (germline): SGHTA, FQGTGA. This CDR3 spans 13 amino acids. V shed 4 bases and J shed 7 bases, with 11 bases lying between them. The CDR3 DNA follows: TGTGCCAGCAGCTCATCATGGGGGCAGCCCCAGCATTTT. Its protein product is CASSSSWGQPQHF. The full variable domain, its missing parts supplied by reference TRBV7-3 and TRBJ1-5, is GAGVSQTPSNKVTEKGKYVELRCDPISGHTALYWYRQSLGQGPEFLIYFQGTGAADDSGLPNDRFFAVRPEGSVSTLKIQRTERGDSAVYLCASSSSWGQPQHFGDGTRLSIL.

The chain employs TRBV6-1 and TRBJ2-3; D may be TRBD1 (5 bases). V lost 2 bases and J lost 0, with 6 bases in between. CDR3 size: 14 residues. From germline, CDR1 is MNHNS and CDR2 SASEGT. As DNA, the CDR3 is TGTGCCAGCAGTGAAACAGGAAGCACAGATACGCAGTATTTT. Translated, it gives CASSETGSTDTQYF.

In this sample, this clone turned up a few times. The chain joins TRBV6-6 to TRBJ1-1; the D is unclear. Germline CDR1 is MNHNY and CDR2 is SVGAGI (reference sequence). The CDR3 extends over 11 amino acids. Trimming removed 6 bases from V and 8 bases from J, with 10 bases in between. Here the CDR3 DNA reads TGTGCCAGCAGGGGCCCGATGGAAGCTTTCTTT. It yields the protein CASRGPMEAFF.

The chain has TRBV18 and TRBJ1-4; D is uncertain. The ends were cut back, 0 bases at V and 3 bases at J, with 8 bases in the middle. CDR1 and CDR2 (germline): KGHSH, LQKENI. This CDR3 contains 15 residues. The CDR3 DNA reads as TGTGCCAGCTCACCACCGGGCCAGGCTAATGAAAAACTGTTTTTT. This translates into CASSPPGQANEKLFF.

This clone has just a few counts. The V gene is TRBV19, the J gene TRBJ2-3, with D hard to call. The CDR3 length is 15 residues. The germline CDR1 and CDR2 sequences are LNHDA and SQIVND (reference sequence). Trimming took off 5 bases at V and 2 bases at J, with 14 bases between the two ends. DNA of the CDR3: TGTGCCAGTAGTCGGATCCCCCGCTACACAGATACGCAGTATTTT. Protein sequence: CASSRIPRYTDTQYF. The variable domain in full, with the rest retrieved from reference TRBV19 and TRBJ2-3, is DGGITQSPKYLFRKEGQNVTLSCEQNLNHDAMYWYRQDPGQGLRLIYYSQIVNDFQKGDIAEGYSVSREKKESFPLTVTSAQKNPTAFYLCASSRIPRYTDTQYFGPGTRLTVL.

The V and J genes are TRBV5-1 and TRBJ2-1, with D hard to call. V lost 2 bases to trimming and J lost 4 bases, with 10 bases between them. The CDR3 runs 14 residues. Germline-derived CDR1 and CDR2 are SGHRS and YFSETQ. CDR3 nucleotide sequence: TGCGCCAGCAGCTTAGGCGGTCCATACAATGAGCAGTTCTTC. It encodes CASSLGGPYNEQFF.

The chain has TRBV7-7 and TRBJ2-1; 9 bases are a match to TRBD2. With 0 bases clipped from V and 9 bases from J, the junction kept 0 bases outside the gene matches. Germline loops: CDR1 SSHAT, CDR2 FNYEAQ (reference sequence). The CDR3 is 13 amino acids. CDR3 protein: CASSLALAGEQFF. The DNA of the CDR3 is TGTGCCAGCAGCTTAGCACTAGCGGGTGAGCAGTTCTTC.

The chain carries TRBV29-1 and TRBJ2-7, with 11 bases identical to TRBD2. Germline trimming cut 6 bases from V and 3 bases from J; bases unmatched to any gene: 10. This CDR3 contains 15 residues. Germline CDR1 reads SQVTM; CDR2 reads ANQGSEA. CDR3 sequence reads: CSVLRLAGISYEQYF. DNA for the CDR3: TGCAGCGTCCTAAGACTAGCGGGAATTAGCTACGAGCAGTACTTC.

This chain joins TRBV7-3 and TRBJ2-1, with 9 bases lining up with TRBD1. Per the germline V gene, CDR1 is SGHTA and CDR2 is FQGTGA. The V and J ends lost 5 bases and 9 bases, in that order; junction bases with no gene match: 5. The length of the CDR3 is 13 residues. DNA of the CDR3: TGTGCCAGCAGCCGTGGGACAGGGCTTGAGCAGTTCTTC. Protein product: CASSRGTGLEQFF.

The chain links TRBV19 to TRBJ2-5; possibly TRBD1 for D (6 bases). The V gene lost 4 bases and the J gene lost 2 bases, with 8 bases spanning the gap. Germline V CDR1 and CDR2: LNHDA, SQIVND (reference sequence). The CDR3 runs to 13 residues. The CDR3 loop is CASSRGQQETQYF. CDR3 bases: TGTGCCAGTAGTAGGGGACAACAAGAGACCCAGTACTTC.

This clone has more than one count but fewer than ten. This chain uses TRBV4-1 with TRBJ1-2, with TRBD1 matching 7 bases. Germline CDR1 reads MGHRA; CDR2 reads YSYEKL. V was pared by 9 bases and J by 8 bases, with 12 bases of the junction left unmatched. The CDR3 is 13 amino acids. The CDR3 DNA is TGCGCCAGTAAGGCAACAGGGGCTCGGGGCTACACCTTC. Translating it yields CASKATGARGYTF.

The chain has TRBV6-1 and TRBJ2-7; possible D gene TRBD1, 5 bases. From germline, CDR1 is MNHNS and CDR2 SASEGT. The V end lost 4 bases, the J end lost 1 base, and 14 bases lay between the germline ends. This CDR3 comprises 15 residues. CDR3: CASSVQGWGSYEQYF. As DNA, the CDR3 is TGTGCCAGCAGTGTTCAGGGTTGGGGTTCCTACGAGCAGTACTTC.

V is TRBV4-2 and J is TRBJ2-3; TRBD2 matches at 9 bases. CDR3 length equals 16 residues. CDR1 and CDR2 (germline): LGHNA, YNFKEQ. Trimming at V came to 1 base and at J to 4 bases, leaving 6 bases not matched to a gene. The CDR3 nucleotides are TGTGCCAGCAGCCAAGTAGGCGGGGGGGACGCAGATACGCAGTATTTT. Its protein product is CASSQVGGGDADTQYF.

V usage is TRBV2 and J usage is TRBJ1-3; the D is unclear. V was clipped by 4 bases and J by 0 bases, with 10 bases between them. Germline V CDR1 and CDR2: SNHLY, FYNNEI. This CDR3 region has 15 residues. The CDR3 DNA reads TGTGCCAGCAGTGTCGGTAGTTACTCTGGAAACACCATATATTTT. It codes for CASSVGSYSGNTIYF.

As concerns this clone: The same CDR3 is also encoded by other DNA sequences in this sample. V and J are TRBV27 and TRBJ1-1; TRBD1 is a possible D gene (5 bases). The V end was cut by 6 bases, the J end by 0 bases, with 11 bases between. Germline values: CDR1 MNHEY, CDR2 SMNVEV (reference sequence). The CDR3 has 14 amino acids. This CDR3 is CASRGYRMNTEAFF. The CDR3 DNA sequence: TGTGCCAGCAGGGGGTACAGGATGAACACTGAAGCTTTCTTT.

This chain links TRBV9 with TRBJ2-7; D may match TRBD1 or TRBD2 (5 bases each). Germline V gene sequence: CDR1 SGDLS, CDR2 YYNGEE. The CDR3 is made up of 14 amino acids. The ends were cut back, 3 bases at V and 2 bases at J, with 12 bases in the middle. The CDR3 DNA sequence: TGTGCCAGCAGCGCTCCCGGGACGACCTACGAGCAGTACTTC. As protein: CASSAPGTTYEQYF.

The J gene is TRBJ2-3, the V gene TRBV7-3; D ambiguous. Germline V gene data show CDR1 as SGHTA and CDR2 as FQGTGA. The CDR3 contains 15 residues. V lost 4 bases, J lost 2 bases, and 13 bases lay in between. Here the CDR3 reads CASSWQPSPTDTQYF. CDR3 coding DNA: TGTGCCAGCAGCTGGCAGCCATCCCCCACAGATACGCAGTATTTT. The variable domain in full, with the rest retrieved from reference TRBV7-3 and TRBJ2-3, is GAGVSQTPSNKVTEKGKYVELRCDPISGHTALYWYRQSLGQGPEFLIYFQGTGAADDSGLPNDRFFAVRPEGSVSTLKIQRTERGDSAVYLCASSWQPSPTDTQYFGPGTRLTVL.

The chain employs TRBV9 and TRBJ2-3, with D perhaps matching TRBD2 (6 bases). The CDR3 extends over 14 amino acids. V dropped 6 bases and J dropped 8 bases, with 19 bases sitting between them. Per the germline V gene, CDR1 is SGDLS and CDR2 is YYNGEE. Here the CDR3 reads CASTRDPTVGTQYF. DNA of the CDR3: TGTGCCAGCACGCGGGACCCGACGGTGGGTACGCAGTATTTT.

The V gene is TRBV10-3, the J gene TRBJ1-5; no definite D call. CDR3 length equals 12 residues. The germline V and J ends were trimmed by 10 bases and 6 bases, with 13 bases remaining between them. Germline CDR1 ENHRY, CDR2 SYGVKD. The CDR3 region has the DNA TGTGCCACCTCTCAAATGGTTCAGCCCCAGCATTTT. Its translation is CATSQMVQPQHF.

This chain uses TRBV18 with TRBJ1-2, with 10 bases lining up with TRBD1. This CDR3 has 14 residues. Trimming removed 2 bases from V and 7 bases from J; junction bases left unmatched: 4. Germline CDR1 KGHSH, CDR2 LQKENI. In nucleotides, the CDR3 is TGTGCCAGCTCACCAGGGACAGGGGATCGTGGCTACACCTTC. This gives the protein CASSPGTGDRGYTF.

The chain combines TRBV19 with TRBJ1-1; D remains unclear. The CDR3 has 13 residues. V was trimmed by 5 bases and J by 4 bases, leaving 11 bases between them. From germline, CDR1 is LNHDA and CDR2 SQIVND (reference sequence). CDR3 loop: CASSAFLGTEAFF. DNA of the CDR3: TGTGCCAGTAGTGCCTTTCTGGGCACTGAAGCTTTCTTT.

The chain uses TRBV19 and TRBJ1-1; D possibly corresponds to TRBD1 (6 bases). The CDR3 has 14 residues. Germline-derived CDR1 and CDR2 are LNHDA and SQIVND (reference sequence). V was pared by 3 bases and J by 4 bases, with 12 bases between. The CDR3 is CASSMAGQFTEAFF. CDR3 DNA: TGTGCCAGTAGTATGGCCGGACAGTTCACTGAAGCTTTCTTT.